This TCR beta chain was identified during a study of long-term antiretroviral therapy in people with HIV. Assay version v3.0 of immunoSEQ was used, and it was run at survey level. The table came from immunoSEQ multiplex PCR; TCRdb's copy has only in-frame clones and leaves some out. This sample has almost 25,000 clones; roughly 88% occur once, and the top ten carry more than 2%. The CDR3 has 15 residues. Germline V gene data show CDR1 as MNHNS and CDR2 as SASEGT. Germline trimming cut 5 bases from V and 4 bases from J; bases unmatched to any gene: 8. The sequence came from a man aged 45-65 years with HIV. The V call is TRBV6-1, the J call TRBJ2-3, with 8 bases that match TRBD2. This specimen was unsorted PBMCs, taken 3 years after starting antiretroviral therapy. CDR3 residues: CASSFSGAQPDTQYF. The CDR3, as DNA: TGTGCCAGCAGTTTTAGCGGGGCGCAGCCAGATACGCAGTATTTT.